The 28 T cell receptor beta chains listed next were all sequenced from one sample in a study of T cell repertoires in cytomegalovirus infection. Their cognate antigens are unknown. One entry per CDR3 protein, called by TCRdb with MiXCR from the reads. The sample shows more than 250,000 distinct CDR3 sequences, around 25% of them seen only once. Sequencing used cultured PBMCs, obtained from culture after CMV antigen stimulation. All receptors derive from a human donor in good health (CMV status not recorded). Some clones in this sample may be carry-over from other donors' samples.

This clonotype was counted only a few times. This chain joins TRBV4-1 and TRBJ2-1; D is undetermined. The CDR3 extends over 14 amino acids. V shed 0 bases and J shed 0 bases, with 3 bases lying between them. In germline, CDR1 is MGHRA, CDR2 YSYEKL. DNA of the CDR3: TGCGCCAGCAGCCAAGAGGCCTCCTACAATGAGCAGTTCTTC. This codes for CASSQEASYNEQFF.

This clonotype was observed a handful of times. The rearrangement links TRBV7-2 to TRBJ2-5; 14 bases are a match to TRBD2. This CDR3 spans 15 amino acids. With V trimmed by 5 bases and J by 7 bases, 6 bases remained unmatched. CDR1 is SGHTA and CDR2 is FQGNSA in the germline V gene. The CDR3 nucleotides are TGTGCCAGCAGCCCAGGGGGGACTAGCGGGAGGACCCAGTACTTC. Protein: CASSPGGTSGRTQYF.

This clonotype was observed a single time. This chain links TRBV7-9 with TRBJ2-5; a possible D gene is TRBD2 (6 bases). With 1 base removed from V and 2 bases from J, the gap between germline ends came to 11 bases. The CDR3 length is 15 residues. Germline CDR1 and CDR2: SEHNR and FQNEAQ (reference sequence). The DNA for the CDR3 is TGTGCCAGCAGCTTAGATGGCGGGGAACAAGAGACCCAGTACTTC. Protein: CASSLDGGEQETQYF.

The chain joins TRBV6-8 to TRBJ1-2; 8 bases are a match to TRBD1. Unmatched junction bases numbered 21, after V lost 5 bases and J lost 4 bases. In germline, CDR1 is MNHGY, CDR2 SAAAGT. This CDR3 contains 19 residues. The CDR3 reads CASSIIALGQGQDGYGYTF. In DNA, the CDR3 is TGTGCCAGCAGTATTATAGCGCTCGGACAGGGACAAGACGGCTATGGCTACACCTTC.

The chain couples TRBV6-2 or TRBV6-3 to TRBJ2-1, with 7 bases matching TRBD2. V lost 5 bases and J lost 8; bases outside the gene matches: 15. The germline V gene has CDR1 MNHEY and CDR2 SVGEGT. The CDR3 contains 16 residues. CDR3 loop: CASSKLRLAADYEQFF. The CDR3, as DNA: TGTGCCAGCAGTAAACTTAGACTAGCCGCAGATTATGAGCAGTTCTTC.

V and J are TRBV7-2 and TRBJ2-7; D gene uncertain. V shed 1 base and J shed 4 bases, with 8 bases lying between them. CDR3 length equals 13 residues. Germline V gene data show CDR1 as SGHTA and CDR2 as FQGNSA. Here the CDR3 DNA reads TGTGCCAGCAGCTTAGGCACTGAGTACGAGCAGTACTTC. Translation: CASSLGTEYEQYF.

This clonotype appeared a few times. The rearrangement joins TRBV4-3 to TRBJ2-3; 8 nucleotides line up with TRBD2. V shed 0 bases and J 2 bases; nucleotides not matched to a gene: 7. CDR1 and CDR2 (germline): LGHNA, YSLEER. The CDR3 length is 17 residues. This CDR3 is CASSQDRPSGYTDTQYF. CDR3 sequence (DNA): TGCGCCAGCAGCCAAGATAGGCCTAGCGGGTACACAGATACGCAGTATTTT.

The chain has TRBV7-2 and TRBJ2-5; 7 bases fit TRBD2. Per the germline V gene, CDR1 is SGHTA and CDR2 is FQGNSA. The trim removed 4 bases at V and 0 bases at J, leaving 11 bases unmatched. This CDR3 region has 17 residues. CDR3 DNA: TGTGCCAGCAGCTACCTCGTAAAAGCGGGATACCAAGAGACCCAGTACTTC. It translates to CASSYLVKAGYQETQYF.

This clonotype showed up many times. This sequence joins TRBV7-6 and TRBJ1-6; D ambiguous. This CDR3 is 15 amino acids long. V was trimmed by 0 bases and J by 5 bases, leaving 8 bases between them. CDR1 and CDR2 (germline): SGHVS, FNYEAQ. The CDR3 loop reads CASSLARADNSPLHF. CDR3 DNA sequence: TGTGCCAGCAGCTTAGCTAGGGCGGATAATTCACCCCTCCACTTT.

The chain couples TRBV5-1 to TRBJ2-1; D gene unclear. Trimming cost V 4 bases and J 6 bases, with 17 bases left between them. Germline CDR1 is SGHRS and CDR2 is YFSETQ. This CDR3 comprises 15 residues. In DNA, the CDR3 is TGCGCCAGCAGCCCCAGCTATGGGTCTCGCAATGAGCAGTTCTTC. It specifies CASSPSYGSRNEQFF.

The genes are TRBV6-2 or TRBV6-3 and TRBJ1-5; D possibly corresponds to TRBD1 (6 bases). The CDR3 is 20 amino acids. Trimming took off 4 bases at V and 6 bases at J, with 31 bases between the two ends. Germline V gives CDR1 MNHEY, CDR2 SVGEGT. CDR3 region: CASSFLPGRRKFLGGQPQHF. The CDR3 DNA follows: TGTGCCAGCAGTTTTCTTCCGGGACGGCGAAAGTTTTTAGGGGGTCAGCCCCAGCATTTT.

V is TRBV5-6 and J is TRBJ2-1, with 10 bases identical to TRBD2. From germline, CDR1 is SGHDT and CDR2 YYEEEE. The CDR3 length is 14 residues. Germline trimming cut 1 base from V and 9 bases from J; bases unmatched to any gene: 4. The CDR3 DNA is TGTGCCAGCAGCTTGAACCGACTAGCGGGTGAGCAGTTCTTC. Translation: CASSLNRLAGEQFF.

In this sample, this clonotype turned up many times. The chain links TRBV12-3 or TRBV12-4 to TRBJ2-3; D is unresolved. Trimming cost V 2 bases and J 2 bases, with 11 bases left between them. This CDR3 comprises 15 residues. CDR3 DNA sequence: TGTGCCAGCAGTTTATCACGTCACTCCACAGATACGCAGTATTTT. Translating gives CASSLSRHSTDTQYF.

The V and J genes are TRBV23-1 and TRBJ2-7; D gene uncertain. TRBV23-1 is annotated as an ORF whose role is uncertain. This CDR3 has 15 amino acids. Trimming removed 2 bases from V and 4 bases from J, with 15 bases in between. CDR3 nucleotide sequence: TGCGCCAGCAGTCAAAACCCTTCCAAGGCGTACGAGCAGTACGTC. This encodes CASSQNPSKAYEQYV.

This clonotype showed up just a few times. The V and J genes are TRBV7-3 and TRBJ2-1; D not certain. CDR3 length: 13 residues. The germline CDR1 and CDR2 sequences are SGHTA and FQGTGA. Trimming stripped 5 bases from V and 3 bases from J, with 8 bases between. For the CDR3, the DNA is TGTGCCAGCAGCCCAGACCTCTACAATGAGCAGTTCTTC. This translates into CASSPDLYNEQFF.

The gene calls are TRBV7-8 and TRBJ2-5, with a weak D call TRBD1 (6 bases). Germline V gives CDR1 SGHVS, CDR2 FQNEAQ. There are 15 residues in the CDR3. Trimming took 1 base from V and 5 from J, leaving 14 bases between them. The CDR3 region has the DNA TGTGCCAGCAGCTTAGAAGGGGGAGTTGGGGAGACCCAGTACTTC. Amino acid sequence: CASSLEGGVGETQYF.

The chain carries TRBV12-3 or TRBV12-4 and TRBJ2-7, with 10 bases aligning to TRBD1. CDR3 length: 15 amino acids. V shed 4 bases and J 6 bases; nucleotides not matched to a gene: 9. This CDR3 reads CASSSHRQGAGEQYF. The CDR3 DNA sequence: TGTGCCAGCAGTTCGCACCGACAGGGGGCGGGCGAGCAGTACTTC.

The chain employs TRBV9 and TRBJ1-3; TRBD1 matches 7 bases. Germline CDR1 is SGDLS and CDR2 is YYNGEE. The CDR3 contains 15 residues. Trimming cost V 4 bases and J 4 bases; bases outside gene matches: 8. The CDR3 is CASSPFDRAGNTIYF. DNA for the CDR3: TGTGCCAGCAGCCCCTTCGACAGGGCCGGAAACACCATATATTTT.

This clonotype has just a few counts. This chain links TRBV7-8 with TRBJ2-1, with 7 bases that match TRBD2. Germline CDR1 SGHVS, CDR2 FQNEAQ. J was trimmed by 3 bases and V by 5 bases; bases with no gene match: 7. The CDR3 extends over 15 amino acids. CDR3 in amino acids: CASSGKAGYYNEQFF. CDR3 bases: TGTGCCAGCAGCGGTAAAGCGGGATACTACAATGAGCAGTTCTTC. The entire variable domain, with the rest obtained from reference TRBV7-8 and TRBJ2-1, is as follows: GAGVSQSPRYKVAKRGQDVALRCDPISGHVSLFWYQQALGQGPEFLTYFQNEAQLDKSGLPSDRFFAERPEGSVSTLKIQRTQQEDSAVYLCASSGKAGYYNEQFFGPGTRLTVL.

This clonotype has a handful of counts. The V call is TRBV7-9, the J call TRBJ1-1, with 7 bases lining up with TRBD1. Trimming took 6 bases from V and 5 from J; bases not matched to a gene: 6. CDR1 and CDR2 from the germline V gene are SEHNR and FQNEAQ (reference sequence). This CDR3 spans 13 amino acids. Written as DNA, the CDR3 is TGTGCCAGCAGAGGGGGGACAGAGACTGAAGCTTTCTTT. Encoded protein: CASRGGTETEAFF. The full variable domain, its missing parts supplied by reference TRBV7-9 and TRBJ1-1, is DTGVSQNPRHKITKRGQNVTFRCDPISEHNRLYWYRQTLGQGPEFLTYFQNEAQLEKSRLLSDRFSAERPKGSFSTLEIQRTEQGDSAMYLCASRGGTETEAFFGQGTRLTVV.

The rearrangement uses TRBV5-4 and TRBJ2-3, with D unclear. The CDR3 is made up of 14 amino acids. Trimming shortened V by 4 bases and J by 3 bases, and 12 bases separated the two germline ends. Germline-derived CDR1 and CDR2 are SGHNT and YYREEE (reference sequence). CDR3: CASSPPRSTDTQYF. The CDR3, as DNA: TGTGCCAGCAGCCCCCCCCGAAGTACAGATACGCAGTATTTT.

This clonotype occurred a few times. The chain recombines TRBV7-9 with TRBJ2-1; D is ambiguous. CDR1 SEHNR and CDR2 FQNEAQ come from the germline V gene (reference sequence). CDR3 length equals 13 residues. The V gene lost 4 bases and the J gene lost 6 bases, with 10 bases spanning the gap. The CDR3, as DNA: TGTGCCAGCAGCTATCAGGTGACCAATGAGCAGTTCTTC. It encodes CASSYQVTNEQFF.

This clonotype has ten or more counts. The chain uses TRBV27 and TRBJ1-5; D gene ambiguous. Germline-derived CDR1 and CDR2 are MNHEY and SMNVEV (reference sequence). This CDR3 has 16 amino acids. Deletions cut 1 base from V and 0 bases from J, with 10 bases between. The CDR3 spells CASSLFSDGSNQPQHF. In DNA, the CDR3 is TGTGCCAGCAGTTTATTTTCCGACGGTAGCAATCAGCCCCAGCATTTT.

The J gene is TRBJ2-7, the V gene TRBV6-1, with D maybe TRBD1 (6 bases). The CDR3 runs 12 residues. The V gene's germline CDR1 is MNHNS and CDR2 SASEGT. Trimming removed 8 bases from V and 2 bases from J, with 10 bases in between. The DNA for the CDR3 is TGTGCCAGCCTTACAGGGACCTACGAGCAGTACGTC. Its translation is CASLTGTYEQYV.

V is TRBV9 and J is TRBJ1-2; D call uncertain. The germline V gene has CDR1 SGDLS and CDR2 YYNGEE. V dropped 7 bases and J dropped 3 bases, with 13 bases sitting between them. This CDR3 region has 13 residues. Here the CDR3 reads CASASGVDYGYTF. In DNA form, the CDR3 reads TGTGCCAGCGCCTCCGGGGTCGACTATGGCTACACCTTC.

The CDR3 protein is CASSFGVMGQGVYGYTF. The CDR3 nucleotides are TGTGCCAGCAGCTTCGGGGTAATGGGACAGGGAGTGTATGGCTACACCTTC. The chain uses TRBV11-3 and TRBJ1-2; 9 bases align to TRBD1. V lost 3 bases to trimming and J lost 5 bases; unmatched junction nucleotides: 13. This CDR3 region has 17 residues. The germline gives CDR1 SGHNT, CDR2 YENEEA.

This clonotype was counted between two and nine times. This sequence joins TRBV23-1 and TRBJ2-1; the D gene is possibly TRBD1 (5 bases). TRBV23-1 belongs to the ORF category, with a function that is uncertain. This CDR3 spans 18 amino acids. V was shortened by 6 bases and J by 5 bases, with 26 bases between the two germline ends. The CDR3, as DNA: TGCGCCAGCAGCGGCACAATCCTGGGGCATGATGTTGACAATGAGCAGTTCTTC. This codes for CASSGTILGHDVDNEQFF.

This clonotype was seen repeatedly, ten times or more. V is TRBV4-1 and J is TRBJ2-7, with TRBD2 as a possible D gene (6 bases). Germline V CDR1 and CDR2: MGHRA, YSYEKL. The CDR3 totals 14 residues. V shed 1 base and J shed 5 bases, with 12 bases lying between them. Written as DNA, the CDR3 is TGCGCCAGCAGCCAAGTTCCGGGGGAGAACGAGCAGTACTTC. This gives the protein CASSQVPGENEQYF.